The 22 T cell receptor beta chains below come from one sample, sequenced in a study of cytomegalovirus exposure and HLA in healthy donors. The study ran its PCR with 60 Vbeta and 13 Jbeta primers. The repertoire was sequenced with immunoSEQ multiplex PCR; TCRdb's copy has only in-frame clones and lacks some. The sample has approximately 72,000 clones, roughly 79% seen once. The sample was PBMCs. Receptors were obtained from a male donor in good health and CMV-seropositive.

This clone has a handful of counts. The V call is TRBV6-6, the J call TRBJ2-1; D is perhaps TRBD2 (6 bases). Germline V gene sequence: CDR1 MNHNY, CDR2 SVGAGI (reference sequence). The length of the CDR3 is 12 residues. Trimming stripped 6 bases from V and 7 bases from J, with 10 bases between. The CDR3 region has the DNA TGTGCCAGCAGGACGGAGGGGAATGAGCAGTTCTTC. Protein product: CASRTEGNEQFF.

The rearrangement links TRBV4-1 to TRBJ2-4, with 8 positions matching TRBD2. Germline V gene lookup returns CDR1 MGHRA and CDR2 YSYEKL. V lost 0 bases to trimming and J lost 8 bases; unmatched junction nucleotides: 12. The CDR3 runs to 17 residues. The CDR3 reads CASSQDKGVAGSDIQYF. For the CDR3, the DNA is TGCGCCAGCAGCCAAGATAAGGGAGTAGCGGGGTCGGACATTCAGTACTTC.

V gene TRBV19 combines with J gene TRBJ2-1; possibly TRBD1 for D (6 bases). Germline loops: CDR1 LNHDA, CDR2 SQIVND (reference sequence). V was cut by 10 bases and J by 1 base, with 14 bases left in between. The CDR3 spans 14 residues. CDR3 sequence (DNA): TGTGCCACCGAAATAGGGGGTTCCTACAATGAGCAGTTCTTC. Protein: CATEIGGSYNEQFF.

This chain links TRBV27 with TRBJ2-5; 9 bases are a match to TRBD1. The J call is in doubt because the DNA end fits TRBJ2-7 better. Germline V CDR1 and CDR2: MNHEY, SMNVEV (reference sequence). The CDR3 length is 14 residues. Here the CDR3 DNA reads TGTGCCAGCAGAGATGGACAGGGGTTCTACGAGCAGTACTTC. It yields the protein CASRDGQGFYEQYF.

For the CDR3, the DNA is TGTGCCAGCAGCTTAGAGGCGACAGGGTCCTACGAGCAGTACTTC. It translates to CASSLEATGSYEQYF. V usage is TRBV7-6 and J usage is TRBJ2-7; 7 nucleotides line up with TRBD1. Trimming at V came to 1 base and at J to 1 base, leaving 4 bases not matched to a gene. There are 15 residues in the CDR3. The V gene's germline CDR1 is SGHVS and CDR2 FNYEAQ.

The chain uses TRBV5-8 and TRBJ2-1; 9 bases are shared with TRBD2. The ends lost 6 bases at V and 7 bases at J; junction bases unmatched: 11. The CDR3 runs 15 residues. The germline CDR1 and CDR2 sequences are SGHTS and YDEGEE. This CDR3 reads CASTRRGAGGNEQFF. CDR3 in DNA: TGTGCCAGCACAAGGCGGGGGGCGGGGGGGAATGAGCAGTTCTTC.

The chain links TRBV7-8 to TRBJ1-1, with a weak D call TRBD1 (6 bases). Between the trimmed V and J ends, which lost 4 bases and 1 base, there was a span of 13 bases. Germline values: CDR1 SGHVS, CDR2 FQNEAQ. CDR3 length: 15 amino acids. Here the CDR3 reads CASSYLRGSNTEAFF. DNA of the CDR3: TGTGCCAGCAGCTACCTGAGGGGGTCGAACACTGAAGCTTTCTTT. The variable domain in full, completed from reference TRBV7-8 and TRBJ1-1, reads GAGVSQSPRYKVAKRGQDVALRCDPISGHVSLFWYQQALGQGPEFLTYFQNEAQLDKSGLPSDRFFAERPEGSVSTLKIQRTQQEDSAVYLCASSYLRGSNTEAFFGQGTRLTVV.

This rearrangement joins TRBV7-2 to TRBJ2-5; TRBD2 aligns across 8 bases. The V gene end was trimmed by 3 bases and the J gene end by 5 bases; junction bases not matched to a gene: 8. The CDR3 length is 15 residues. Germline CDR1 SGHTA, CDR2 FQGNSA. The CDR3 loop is CASSFTRGGMETQYF. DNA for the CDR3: TGTGCCAGCAGCTTCACACGGGGGGGTATGGAGACCCAGTACTTC.

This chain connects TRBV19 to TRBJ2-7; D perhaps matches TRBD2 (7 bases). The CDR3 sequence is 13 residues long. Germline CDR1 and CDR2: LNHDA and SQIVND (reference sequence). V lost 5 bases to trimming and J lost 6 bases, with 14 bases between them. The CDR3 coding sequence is TGTGCCAGTAGTCCAGGAAGGGGGGGCGAGCAGTACTTC. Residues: CASSPGRGGEQYF.

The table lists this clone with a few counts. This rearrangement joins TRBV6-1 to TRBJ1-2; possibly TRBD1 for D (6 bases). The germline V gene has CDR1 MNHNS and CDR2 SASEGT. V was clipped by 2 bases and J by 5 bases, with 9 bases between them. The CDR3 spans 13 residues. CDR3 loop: CASSEQGKYGYTF. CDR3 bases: TGTGCCAGCAGTGAACAGGGGAAATATGGCTACACCTTC.

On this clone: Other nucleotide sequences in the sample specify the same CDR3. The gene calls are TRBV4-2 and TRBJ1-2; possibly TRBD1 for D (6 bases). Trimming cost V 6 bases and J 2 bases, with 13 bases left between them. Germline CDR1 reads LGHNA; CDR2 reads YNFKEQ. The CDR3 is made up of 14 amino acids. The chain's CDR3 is CASSQAGVNYGYTF. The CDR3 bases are TGTGCCAGCAGTCAGGCAGGGGTAAACTATGGCTACACCTTC.

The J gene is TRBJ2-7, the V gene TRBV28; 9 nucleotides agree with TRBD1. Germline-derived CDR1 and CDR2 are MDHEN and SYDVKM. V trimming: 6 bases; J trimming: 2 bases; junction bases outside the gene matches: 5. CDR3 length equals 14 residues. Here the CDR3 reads CASRATGGTYEQYF. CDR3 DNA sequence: TGTGCCAGCAGGGCGACAGGGGGTACCTACGAGCAGTACTTC.

CDR3: CASSQAPTYEQYF. CDR3 nucleotides: TGCGCCAGCAGCCAAGCCCCTACCTACGAGCAGTACTTC. The rearrangement uses TRBV4-1 and TRBJ2-7; D is unclear. The germline V and J ends were trimmed by 1 base and 2 bases, with 6 bases remaining between them. The CDR3 is 13 amino acids. CDR1 and CDR2 from the germline V gene are MGHRA and YSYEKL.

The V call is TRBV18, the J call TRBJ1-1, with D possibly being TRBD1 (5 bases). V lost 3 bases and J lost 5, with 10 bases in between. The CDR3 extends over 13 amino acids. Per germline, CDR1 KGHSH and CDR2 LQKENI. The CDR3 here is CASSPVTDTEAFF. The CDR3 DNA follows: TGTGCCAGCTCACCGGTGACAGATACTGAAGCTTTCTTT.

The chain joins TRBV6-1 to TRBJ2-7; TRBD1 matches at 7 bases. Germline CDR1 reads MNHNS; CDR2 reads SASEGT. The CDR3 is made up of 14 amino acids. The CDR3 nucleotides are TGTGCTTGTAGAGGGGACAGAACCCGCCGACGGAGGTACTTC. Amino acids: CACRGDRTRRRRYF.

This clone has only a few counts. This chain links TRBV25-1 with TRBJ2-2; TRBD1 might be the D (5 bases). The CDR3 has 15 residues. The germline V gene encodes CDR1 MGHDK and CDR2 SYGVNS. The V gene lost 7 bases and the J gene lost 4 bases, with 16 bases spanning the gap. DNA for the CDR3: TGTGCCAGCACAGAGACAGCCCCTTCCACCGGGGAGCTGTTTTTT. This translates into CASTETAPSTGELFF.

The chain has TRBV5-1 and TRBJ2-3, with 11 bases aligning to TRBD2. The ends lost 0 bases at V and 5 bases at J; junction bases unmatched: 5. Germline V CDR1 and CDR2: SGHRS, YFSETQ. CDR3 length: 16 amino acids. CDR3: CASSLGSGGAEDTQYF. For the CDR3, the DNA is TGCGCCAGCAGCTTGGGTAGCGGGGGGGCCGAAGATACGCAGTATTTT.

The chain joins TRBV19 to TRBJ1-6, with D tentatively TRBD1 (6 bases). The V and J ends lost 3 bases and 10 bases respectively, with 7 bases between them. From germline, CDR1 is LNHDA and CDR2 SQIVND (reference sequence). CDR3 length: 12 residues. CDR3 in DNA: TGTGCCAGTAGTATGGGGGCGTCACCCCTCCACTTT. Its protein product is CASSMGASPLHF.

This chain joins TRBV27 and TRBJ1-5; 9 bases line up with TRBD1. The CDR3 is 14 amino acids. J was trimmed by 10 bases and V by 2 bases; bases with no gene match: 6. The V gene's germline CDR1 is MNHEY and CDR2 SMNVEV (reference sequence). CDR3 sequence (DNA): TGTGCCAGCAGTTTAAGGGACAGGGTACAACCCCAGCATTTT. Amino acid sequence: CASSLRDRVQPQHF.

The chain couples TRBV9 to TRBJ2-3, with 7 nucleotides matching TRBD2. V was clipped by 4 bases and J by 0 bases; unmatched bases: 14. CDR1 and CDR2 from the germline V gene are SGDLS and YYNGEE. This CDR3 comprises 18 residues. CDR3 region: CASSRAPRSRGSTDTQYF. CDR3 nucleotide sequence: TGTGCCAGCAGCCGGGCCCCGAGATCGCGGGGGAGCACAGATACGCAGTATTTT.

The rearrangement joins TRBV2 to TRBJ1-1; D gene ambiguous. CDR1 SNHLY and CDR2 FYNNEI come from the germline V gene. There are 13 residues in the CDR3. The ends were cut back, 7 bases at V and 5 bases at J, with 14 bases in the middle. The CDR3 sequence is CASKFTAGTEAFF. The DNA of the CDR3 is TGTGCCAGCAAATTCACAGCGGGGACTGAAGCTTTCTTT. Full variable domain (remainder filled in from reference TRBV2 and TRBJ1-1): EPEVTQTPSHQVTQMGQEVILRCVPISNHLYFYWYRQILGQKVEFLVSFYNNEISEKSEIFDDQFSVERPDGSNFTLKIRSTKLEDSAMYFCASKFTAGTEAFFGQGTRLTVV.

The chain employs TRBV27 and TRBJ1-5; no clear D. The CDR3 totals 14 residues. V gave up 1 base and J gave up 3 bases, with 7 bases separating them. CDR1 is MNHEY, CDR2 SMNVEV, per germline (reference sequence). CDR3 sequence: CASSLYDTNQPQHF. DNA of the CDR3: TGTGCCAGCAGTTTATACGACACCAATCAGCCCCAGCATTTT.